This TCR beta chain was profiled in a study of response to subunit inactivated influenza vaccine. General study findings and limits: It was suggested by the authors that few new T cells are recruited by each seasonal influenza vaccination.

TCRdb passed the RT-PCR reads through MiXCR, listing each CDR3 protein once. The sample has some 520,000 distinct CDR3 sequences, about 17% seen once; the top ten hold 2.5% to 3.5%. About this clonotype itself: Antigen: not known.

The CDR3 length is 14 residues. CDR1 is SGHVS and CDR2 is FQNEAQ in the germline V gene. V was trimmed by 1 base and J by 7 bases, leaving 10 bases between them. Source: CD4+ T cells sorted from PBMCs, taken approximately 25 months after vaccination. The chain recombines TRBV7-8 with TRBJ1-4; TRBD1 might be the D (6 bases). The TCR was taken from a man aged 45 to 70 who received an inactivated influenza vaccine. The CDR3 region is CASSLDRVGEKLFF. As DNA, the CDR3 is TGTGCCAGCAGCTTAGACAGGGTTGGTGAAAAACTGTTTTTT.